This T cell receptor beta chain appears in the sequencing data of a study of cytomegalovirus exposure and HLA in healthy donors. Study results and limitations: In all likelihood, a cluster of highly shared sequence variants was a sequencing artifact.

Note on this clone: Its cognate antigen is unknown.

13 Jbeta primers and 60 Vbeta primers were used for the PCR. Sequencing was performed with immunoSEQ multiplex PCR; in TCRdb, only in-frame clones are kept and a portion is missing. The sample includes around 100,000 clones, about 72% of them seen just once. The donors were healthy bone marrow donors. Germline V gene sequence: CDR1 GTSNPN, CDR2 SVGIG (reference sequence). The germline V and J ends were trimmed by 3 bases and 9 bases, with 18 bases remaining between them. The length of the CDR3 is 14 residues. Specimen: PBMCs. The rearrangement links TRBV30 to TRBJ1-5, with D maybe TRBD1 (5 bases). The sequence derives from a woman aged 60-70 years in good health and CMV-seropositive. The CDR3 protein is CAWSAVGGARPQHF. The CDR3 DNA reads as TGTGCCTGGAGCGCGGTCGGGGGTGCCCGGCCCCAGCATTTT.